What follows are 15 T cell receptor beta chains derived from one specimen sequenced in a study of T-cell memory formation after mild COVID-19. TCRdb ran MiXCR on the 5' RACE reads and lists one entry per CDR3 protein. The table shows 120,000 to 150,000 distinct CDR3 sequences, with 5.5% to 7% occurring only once. Sequences were obtained from PBMCs or a T cell subset sorted from them (not recorded which). All receptors derive from an adult woman who had mild COVID-19 (a few samples of this study predate the infection). Cell type and time point are not known.

This clonotype was observed many times. This chain connects TRBV5-1 to TRBJ2-3; a possible D gene is TRBD2 (5 bases). With 4 bases removed from V and 4 bases from J, the gap between germline ends came to 28 bases. From germline, CDR1 is SGHRS and CDR2 YFSETQ. The CDR3 has 19 amino acids. The CDR3 nucleotides read TGCGCCAGCAGCGAAAATTTCTTTCGGGAACCCCTCTGGGCAGATACGCAGTATTTT. This translates into CASSENFFREPLWADTQYF.

At least ten counts were recorded for this clonotype. V and J are TRBV5-1 and TRBJ1-4; D call uncertain. This CDR3 contains 15 residues. Deletions cut 4 bases from V and 4 bases from J, with 14 bases between. CDR1 and CDR2 from the germline V gene are SGHRS and YFSETQ. The CDR3 DNA reads as TGCGCCAGCAGCCCGACCTTGATGTTTAATGAAAAACTGTTTTTT. Translated: CASSPTLMFNEKLFF.

The rearrangement links TRBV6-2 or TRBV6-3 to TRBJ2-5, with D tentatively TRBD1 (5 bases). Trimming removed 1 base at V and 8 bases at J, with 8 bases between. The CDR3 runs to 12 residues. Germline V gives CDR1 MNHEY, CDR2 SVGEGT. The CDR3 reads CASSYWQGTQYF. The CDR3, as DNA: TGTGCCAGCAGTTACTGGCAGGGTACCCAGTACTTC.

This clonotype was seen ten or more times. The V call is TRBV6-5, the J call TRBJ1-1; TRBD1 might be the D (5 bases). The germline gives CDR1 MNHEY, CDR2 SVGAGI. Trimming stripped 0 bases from V and 5 bases from J, with 10 bases between. The CDR3 has 14 amino acids. The CDR3 is CASSYSPGRTEAFF. The CDR3 DNA is TGTGCCAGCAGTTACTCGCCAGGGAGGACTGAAGCTTTCTTT.

The sample holds many counts of this clonotype. This chain joins TRBV12-3 or TRBV12-4 and TRBJ1-2; D uncertain. V was shortened by 5 bases and J by 2 bases, with 12 bases between the two germline ends. The CDR3 spans 14 residues. Written as DNA, the CDR3 is TGTGCCAGCAGTCCCCGGTCGGGGAACTATGGCTACACCTTC. Translation gives CASSPRSGNYGYTF.

The chain is built from TRBV4-1 and TRBJ2-5; D perhaps matches TRBD2 (7 bases). Trimming took 0 bases from V and 5 from J, leaving 13 bases between them. The CDR3 is 15 residues long. Germline CDR1 is MGHRA and CDR2 is YSYEKL. The CDR3 loop is CASSQDGGARETQYF. CDR3 DNA: TGCGCCAGCAGCCAAGATGGGGGGGCGCGGGAGACCCAGTACTTC.

There are a few counts of this clonotype. V and J are TRBV6-5 and TRBJ1-4; D gene unclear. Germline CDR1 is MNHEY and CDR2 is SVGAGI. CDR3 length: 14 residues. Trimming removed 6 bases from V and 0 bases from J, with 8 bases in between. CDR3 nucleotides: TGTGCCAGCAGCTCGGTGGCAACTAATGAAAAACTGTTTTTT. This codes for CASSSVATNEKLFF.

This clonotype has a count of ten or more. This chain uses TRBV6-5 with TRBJ2-7, with a weak D call TRBD2 (5 bases). CDR3 length: 13 amino acids. Trimming stripped 5 bases from V and 1 base from J, with 9 bases between. The germline V gene has CDR1 MNHEY and CDR2 SVGAGI. The DNA of the CDR3 is TGTGCCAGCAGTGACCGAGGGTCCTACGAGCAGTACTTC. Translation: CASSDRGSYEQYF.

This clonotype was seen ten or more times. The chain links TRBV24-1 to TRBJ2-7; no clear D. V gave up 7 bases and J gave up 2 bases, with 14 bases separating them. Looked up from germline, CDR1 is KGHDR and CDR2 is SFDVKD. This CDR3 is 14 amino acids long. CDR3 bases: TGTGCCACCAGCGGCTGGGATACCCCCTACGAGCAGTACTTC. Protein sequence: CATSGWDTPYEQYF.

This clonotype was seen at least ten times. The V call is TRBV7-6, the J call TRBJ2-5; 13 bases agree with TRBD2. The length of the CDR3 is 17 residues. Germline V lookup: CDR1 SGHVS, CDR2 FNYEAQ. Germline trimming cut 0 bases from V and 2 bases from J; bases unmatched to any gene: 3. The CDR3 nucleotides are TGTGCCAGCAGCTTAGCACTAGCGGGGGGGCTACAAGAGACCCAGTACTTC. Its protein product is CASSLALAGGLQETQYF.

V is TRBV5-1 and J is TRBJ2-3, with TRBD2 matching over 12 bases. The CDR3 is made up of 16 amino acids. Per the germline V gene, CDR1 is SGHRS and CDR2 is YFSETQ. Losses at the gene ends were 6 bases for V and 5 bases for J; bases not matched to a gene: 10. The CDR3: CASTSTSGGQVDTQYF. The CDR3 DNA is TGCGCCAGCACCTCCACTAGCGGGGGGCAGGTAGATACGCAGTATTTT. The variable domain in full, with the rest retrieved from reference TRBV5-1 and TRBJ2-3, is KAGVTQTPRYLIKTRGQQVTLSCSPISGHRSVSWYQQTPGQGLQFLFEYFSETQRNKGNFPGRFSGRQFSNSRSEMNVSTLELGDSALYLCASTSTSGGQVDTQYFGPGTRLTVL.

This clonotype appeared many times. The rearrangement links TRBV7-2 to TRBJ2-3; weak D call: TRBD2 (5 bases). CDR1 is SGHTA, CDR2 FQGNSA, per germline. V was trimmed by 5 bases and J by 1 base, leaving 19 bases between them. CDR3 length equals 17 residues. CDR3 protein: CASSPLVGVSCTDTQYF. The CDR3 DNA sequence: TGTGCCAGCAGCCCGCTAGTCGGGGTATCCTGCACAGATACGCAGTATTTT.

This clonotype was counted ten times or more. This chain uses TRBV29-1 with TRBJ2-3; no firm D call. The V and J ends lost 5 bases and 6 bases respectively, with 9 bases between them. CDR1 is SQVTM, CDR2 ANQGSEA, per germline. This CDR3 spans 11 amino acids. CDR3 in DNA: TGCAGCGTTTACCTAATGGATACGCAGTATTTT. Translating gives CSVYLMDTQYF.

This clonotype was observed at least ten times. The chain links TRBV15 to TRBJ2-5, with D possibly called TRBD1 or TRBD2 (6 bases each). Germline V gives CDR1 LNHNV, CDR2 YYDKDF (reference sequence). The CDR3 is 15 residues long. Trimming took 7 bases from V and 4 from J, leaving 19 bases between them. The CDR3 DNA sequence: TGTGCCACCACCCAGAGCCCCAAGGGGGGAGAGACCCAGTACTTC. Its translation: CATTQSPKGGETQYF.

This clonotype was picked up many times. The chain has TRBV11-1 and TRBJ1-1; 8 nucleotides match TRBD1. V shed 5 bases and J 4 bases; nucleotides not matched to a gene: 12. From germline, CDR1 is SGHAT and CDR2 FQDESV (reference sequence). The CDR3 runs to 16 residues. CDR3 sequence: CASSPGTGTQGTEAFF. CDR3 sequence (DNA): TGTGCCAGCAGCCCCGGGACAGGAACACAGGGCACTGAAGCTTTCTTT.